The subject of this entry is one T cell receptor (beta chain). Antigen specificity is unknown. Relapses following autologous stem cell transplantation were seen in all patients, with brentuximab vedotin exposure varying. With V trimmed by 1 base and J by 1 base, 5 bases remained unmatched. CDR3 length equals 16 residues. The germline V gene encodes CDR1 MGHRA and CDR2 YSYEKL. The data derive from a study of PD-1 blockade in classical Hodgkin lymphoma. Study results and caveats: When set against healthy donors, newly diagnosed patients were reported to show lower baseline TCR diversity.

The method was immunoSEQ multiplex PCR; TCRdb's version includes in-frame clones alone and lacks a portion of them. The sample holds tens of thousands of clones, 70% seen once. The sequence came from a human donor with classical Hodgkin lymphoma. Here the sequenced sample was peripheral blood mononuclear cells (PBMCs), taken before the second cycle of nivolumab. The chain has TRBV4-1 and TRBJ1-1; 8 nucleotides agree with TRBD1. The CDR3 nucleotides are TGCGCCAGCAGCCAAGCCCAAGGACAGGGGAACACTGAAGCTTTCTTT. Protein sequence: CASSQAQGQGNTEAFF.